This T cell receptor (beta chain) was captured in a study of CD8 T cells in ankylosing spondylitis. V trimming: 5 bases; J trimming: 2 bases; junction bases outside the gene matches: 8. CDR1 MNHEY and CDR2 SMNVEV come from the germline V gene (reference sequence). This CDR3 has 15 amino acids. This clonotype was seen many times. TCRdb passed the 5' RACE reads through MiXCR, listing each CDR3 protein once. Among 80,000 to 100,000 distinct CDR3 sequences listed, about 9% were seen once. The TCR was taken from a male donor with ankylosing spondylitis or in good health (not recorded which). The sequenced sample was blood, either unsorted or a sorted T cell fraction (not recorded which). V is TRBV27 and J is TRBJ1-2; 7 bases map to TRBD1. CDR3 region: CASSPSGGENYGYTF. The DNA of the CDR3 is TGTGCCAGCAGTCCTTCAGGGGGTGAAAACTATGGCTACACCTTC.